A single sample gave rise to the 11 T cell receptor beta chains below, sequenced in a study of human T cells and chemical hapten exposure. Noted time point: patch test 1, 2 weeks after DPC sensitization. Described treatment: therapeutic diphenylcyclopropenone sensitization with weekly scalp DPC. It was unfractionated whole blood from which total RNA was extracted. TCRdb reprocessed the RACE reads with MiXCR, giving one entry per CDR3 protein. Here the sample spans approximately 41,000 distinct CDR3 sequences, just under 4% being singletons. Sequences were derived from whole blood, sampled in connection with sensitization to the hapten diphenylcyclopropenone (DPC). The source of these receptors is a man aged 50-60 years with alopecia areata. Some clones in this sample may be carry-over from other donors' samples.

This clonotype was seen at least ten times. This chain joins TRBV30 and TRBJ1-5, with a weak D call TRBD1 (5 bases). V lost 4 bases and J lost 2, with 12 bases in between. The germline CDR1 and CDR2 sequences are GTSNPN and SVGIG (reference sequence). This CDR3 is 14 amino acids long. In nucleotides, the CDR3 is TGTGCCTGGAACTCAGGGTCGGGCAATCAGCCCCAGCATTTT. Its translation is CAWNSGSGNQPQHF. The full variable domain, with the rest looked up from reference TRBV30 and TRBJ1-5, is SQTIHQWPATLVQPVGSPLSLECTVEGTSNPNLYWYRQAAGRGLQLLFYSVGIGQISSEVPQNLSASRPQDRQFILSSKKLLLSDSGFYLCAWNSGSGNQPQHFGDGTRLSIL.

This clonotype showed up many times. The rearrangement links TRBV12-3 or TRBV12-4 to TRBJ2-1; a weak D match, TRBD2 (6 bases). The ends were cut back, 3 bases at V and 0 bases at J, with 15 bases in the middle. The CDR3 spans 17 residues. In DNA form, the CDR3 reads TGTGCCAGCAGTTTCCCCCCTAGCGTGAGCTCCTACAATGAGCAGTTCTTC. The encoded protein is CASSFPPSVSSYNEQFF.

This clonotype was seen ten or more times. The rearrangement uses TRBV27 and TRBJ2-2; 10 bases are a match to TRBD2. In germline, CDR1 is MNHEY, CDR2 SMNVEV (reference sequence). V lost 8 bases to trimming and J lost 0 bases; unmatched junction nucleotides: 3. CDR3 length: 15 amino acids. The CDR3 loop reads CASLAGASNTGELFF. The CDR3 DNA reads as TGTGCCAGCCTAGCGGGAGCGTCGAACACCGGGGAGCTGTTTTTT.

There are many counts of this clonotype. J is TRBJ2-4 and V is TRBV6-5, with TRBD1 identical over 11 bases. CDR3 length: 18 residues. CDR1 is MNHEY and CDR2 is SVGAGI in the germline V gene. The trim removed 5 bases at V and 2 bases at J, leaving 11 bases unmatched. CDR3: CASSTGQGAFVSKNIQYF. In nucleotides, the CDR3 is TGTGCCAGCAGTACTGGACAGGGGGCTTTCGTTTCCAAAAACATTCAGTACTTC.

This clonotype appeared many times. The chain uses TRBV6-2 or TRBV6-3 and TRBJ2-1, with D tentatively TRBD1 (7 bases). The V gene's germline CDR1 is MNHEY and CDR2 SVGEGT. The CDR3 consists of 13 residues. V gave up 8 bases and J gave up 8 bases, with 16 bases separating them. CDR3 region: CASGRQGGDEQFF. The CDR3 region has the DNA TGTGCCAGCGGTCGTCAGGGGGGCGATGAGCAGTTCTTC.

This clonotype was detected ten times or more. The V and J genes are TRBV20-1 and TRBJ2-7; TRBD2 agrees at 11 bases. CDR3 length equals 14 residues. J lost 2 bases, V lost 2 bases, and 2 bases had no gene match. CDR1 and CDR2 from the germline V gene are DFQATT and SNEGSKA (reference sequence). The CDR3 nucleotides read TGCAGTGCTAGACAGACTAGCGGGACCTACGAGCAGTACTTC. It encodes CSARQTSGTYEQYF.

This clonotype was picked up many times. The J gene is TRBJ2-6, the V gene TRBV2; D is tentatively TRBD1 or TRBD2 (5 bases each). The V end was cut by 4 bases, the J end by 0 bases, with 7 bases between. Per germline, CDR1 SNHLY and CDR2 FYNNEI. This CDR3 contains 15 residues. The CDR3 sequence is CASSGGFSGANVLTF. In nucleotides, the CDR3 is TGTGCCAGCAGTGGGGGGTTCTCTGGGGCCAACGTCCTGACTTTC.

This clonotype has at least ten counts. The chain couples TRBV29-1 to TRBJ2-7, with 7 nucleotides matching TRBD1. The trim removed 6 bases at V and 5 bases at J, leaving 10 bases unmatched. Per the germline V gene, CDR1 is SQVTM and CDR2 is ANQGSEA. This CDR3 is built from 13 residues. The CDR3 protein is CSVRQGRGNEQYF. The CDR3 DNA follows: TGCAGCGTGCGACAGGGTAGAGGCAACGAGCAGTACTTC.

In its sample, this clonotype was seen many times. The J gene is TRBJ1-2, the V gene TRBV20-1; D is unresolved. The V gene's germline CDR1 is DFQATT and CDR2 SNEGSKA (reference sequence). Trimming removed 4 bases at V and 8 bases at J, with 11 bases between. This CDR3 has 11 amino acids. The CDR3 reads CSAKGFLGYTF. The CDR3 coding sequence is TGCAGTGCTAAAGGGTTTCTGGGCTACACCTTC.

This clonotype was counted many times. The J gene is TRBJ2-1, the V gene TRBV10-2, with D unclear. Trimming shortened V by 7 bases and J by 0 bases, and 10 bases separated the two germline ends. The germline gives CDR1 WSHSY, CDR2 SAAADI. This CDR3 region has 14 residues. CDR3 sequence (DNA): TGCGCCAGCACGGGCGCCAGCTCCTACAATGAGCAGTTCTTC. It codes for CASTGASSYNEQFF.

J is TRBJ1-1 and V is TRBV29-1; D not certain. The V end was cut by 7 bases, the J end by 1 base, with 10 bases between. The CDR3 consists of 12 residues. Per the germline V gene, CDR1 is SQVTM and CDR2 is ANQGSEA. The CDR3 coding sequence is TGCAGCGCGACGTACGAGAACACTGAAGCTTTCTTT. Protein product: CSATYENTEAFF.